This T cell receptor (beta chain) was found in a study of cytomegalovirus exposure and HLA in healthy donors. The donors formed part of the roughly 120-subject validation cohort, distinct from the roughly 700-subject first cohort. As for this clone: Its antigen remains unknown.

Losses at the gene ends were 0 bases for V and 6 bases for J; bases not matched to a gene: 1. Looked up from germline, CDR1 is MNHEY and CDR2 is SVGAGI. There are 15 residues in the CDR3. Findings and limits, study-wide: Many donors carried some public TCRs, although rarity characterized most TCR sequences.

Sequenced by immunoSEQ multiplex PCR; TCRdb stores in-frame clones only, minus some. The sample has hundreds of thousands of clones, over 75% seen once. The receptor's source is a woman aged 18-35 years in good health and CMV-seronegative. Sequencing used PBMCs. J is TRBJ2-1 and V is TRBV6-5; 11 bases fit TRBD2. CDR3 DNA: TGTGCCAGCAGTTACTCGACTAGCGGGGCCAATGAGCAGTTCTTC. Its protein product is CASSYSTSGANEQFF.